This TCR beta chain originates from a study of blood T cell repertoires in COVID-19. The overall study: Donors in the United States, Italy and Spain gave samples during acute or convalescent COVID-19. T cells, B-cell-depleted T cells, or PBMCs provided the cDNA or gDNA that served as material.

Authors' processing steps: Reference gene primer amplification in the assay estimated nucleated cell counts. This table comes from immunoSEQ multiplex PCR, and its TCRdb copy is limited to in-frame clones, with some not included. V, J and clone size reflect that table, while D and trimming were determined from the DNA. This table holds around 180,000 clones, 86% found once. The CDR3 runs to 16 residues. Trimming stripped 0 bases from V and 8 bases from J, with 15 bases between. Germline V gene lookup returns CDR1 SGHNT and CDR2 YYREEE (reference sequence). Material for sequencing was peripheral blood. The sequence was obtained from a man aged 70-80 years with active or convalescent COVID-19. The J gene is TRBJ1-6, the V gene TRBV5-4, with D possibly being TRBD1 (6 bases). The CDR3 protein is CASSLVVRGFDSPLHF. The CDR3 DNA reads TGTGCCAGCAGCTTGGTGGTCAGGGGATTTGATTCACCCCTCCACTTT.